One sample yielded the 2 T cell receptor beta chains listed below, sequenced in a study of blood T cell dynamics during melanoma immunotherapy. Repertoires were generated with immunoSEQ multiplex PCR, while TCRdb's copy carries only in-frame clones and drops some. Seen here are roughly 1,400 clones, roughly 69% observed once, and the top ten hold under 40%. The sample's time point: pre-treatment baseline. Sample: central memory CD8+ T cells from blood, taken from a patient treated with checkpoint blockade. These receptors originate from a human donor with melanoma.

The chain combines TRBV19 with TRBJ2-1; the match to TRBD2 covers 9 bases. Germline CDR1 is LNHDA and CDR2 is SQIVND (reference sequence). After removal of 3 bases from V and 9 bases from J, the junction contained 9 bases not matched to a gene. This CDR3 contains 15 residues. The CDR3 DNA reads TGTGCCAGTAGTATGTATAGCGGGAGTTCCGGTGAGCAGTTCTTC. Its protein product is CASSMYSGSSGEQFF.

This clone was detected a few times. The chain is built from TRBV30 and TRBJ2-1, with a weak D call TRBD2 (6 bases). The CDR3 runs 13 residues. Germline V lookup: CDR1 GTSNPN, CDR2 SVGIG (reference sequence). V dropped 3 bases and J dropped 4 bases, with 10 bases sitting between them. This chain's CDR3 is CAWSLGSYNEQFF. As DNA, the CDR3 is TGTGCCTGGAGCCTCGGGAGTTACAATGAGCAGTTCTTC.